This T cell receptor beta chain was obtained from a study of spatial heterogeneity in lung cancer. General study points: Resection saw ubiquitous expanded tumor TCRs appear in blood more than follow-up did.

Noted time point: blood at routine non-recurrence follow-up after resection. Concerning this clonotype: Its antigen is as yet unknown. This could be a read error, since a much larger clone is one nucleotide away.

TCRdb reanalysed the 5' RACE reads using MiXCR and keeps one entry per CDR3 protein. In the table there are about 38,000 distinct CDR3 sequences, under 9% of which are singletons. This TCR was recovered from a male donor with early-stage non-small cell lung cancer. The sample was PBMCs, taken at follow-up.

This CDR3 reads CASSDSITDTQYF. The CDR3 region has the DNA TGTGCCAGCAGCGACTCCATCACAGATACGCAGTATTTT. This chain joins TRBV7-3 and TRBJ2-3; no reliable D call. The ends were cut back, 5 bases at V and 2 bases at J, with 8 bases in the middle. Germline CDR1 SGHTA, CDR2 FQGTGA. The CDR3 is 13 amino acids. The variable domain in full, with the rest retrieved from reference TRBV7-3 and TRBJ2-3, is GAGVSQTPSNKVTEKGKYVELRCDPISGHTALYWYRQSLGQGPEFLIYFQGTGAADDSGLPNDRFFAVRPEGSVSTLKIQRTERGDSAVYLCASSDSITDTQYFGPGTRLTVL.